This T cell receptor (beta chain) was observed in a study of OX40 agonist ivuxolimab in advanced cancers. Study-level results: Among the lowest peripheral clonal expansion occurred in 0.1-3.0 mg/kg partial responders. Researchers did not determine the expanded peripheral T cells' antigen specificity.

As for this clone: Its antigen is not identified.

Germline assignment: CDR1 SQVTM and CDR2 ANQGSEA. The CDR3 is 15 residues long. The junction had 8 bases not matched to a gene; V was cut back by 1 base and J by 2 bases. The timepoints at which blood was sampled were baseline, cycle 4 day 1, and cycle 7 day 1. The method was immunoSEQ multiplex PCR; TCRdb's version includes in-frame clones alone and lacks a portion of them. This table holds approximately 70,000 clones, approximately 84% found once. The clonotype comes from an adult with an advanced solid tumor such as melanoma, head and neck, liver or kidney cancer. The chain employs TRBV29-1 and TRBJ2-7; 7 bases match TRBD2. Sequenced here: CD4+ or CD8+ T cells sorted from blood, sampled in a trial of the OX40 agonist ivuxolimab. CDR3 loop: CSVEALPGGPYEQYF. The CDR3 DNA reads TGCAGCGTTGAAGCGCTTCCGGGGGGACCCTACGAGCAGTACTTC.